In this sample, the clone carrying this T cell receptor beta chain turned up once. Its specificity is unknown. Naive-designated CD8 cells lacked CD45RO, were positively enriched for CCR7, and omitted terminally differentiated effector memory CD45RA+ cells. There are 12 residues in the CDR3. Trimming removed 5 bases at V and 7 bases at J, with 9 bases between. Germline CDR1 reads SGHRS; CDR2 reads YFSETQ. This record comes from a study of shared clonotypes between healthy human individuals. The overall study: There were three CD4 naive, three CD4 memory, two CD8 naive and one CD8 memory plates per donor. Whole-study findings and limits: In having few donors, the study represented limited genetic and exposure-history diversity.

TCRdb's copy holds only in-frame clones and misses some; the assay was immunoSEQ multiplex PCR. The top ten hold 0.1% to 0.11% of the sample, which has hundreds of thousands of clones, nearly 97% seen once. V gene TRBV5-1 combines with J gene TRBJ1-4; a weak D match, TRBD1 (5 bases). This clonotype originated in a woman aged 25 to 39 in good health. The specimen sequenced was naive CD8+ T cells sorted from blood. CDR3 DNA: TGCGCCAGCAGGGGGCTTGGTGAAAAACTGTTTTTT. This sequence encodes CASRGLGEKLFF.